This passage covers 9 T cell receptor beta chains from one sample sequenced in a study of CDR3 diversity in severe acne. TCRdb passed the PCR reads through MiXCR, listing each CDR3 protein once. The sample records approximately 97,000 distinct CDR3 sequences, roughly half being singletons. Sequencing used blood. These receptor sequences come from a male donor with acne.

The gene calls are TRBV5-6 and TRBJ1-2; 7 bases align to TRBD1. The CDR3 spans 15 residues. Germline assignment: CDR1 SGHDT and CDR2 YYEEEE. Trimming cost V 0 bases and J 3 bases; bases outside gene matches: 5. CDR3 coding DNA: TGTGCCAGCAGCTTGGGACAGGGCATTTACTATGGCTACACCTTC. Amino acids: CASSLGQGIYYGYTF.

This clonotype was detected a few times. This may arise from a read error, as a much more abundant clone is one base away. The CDR3 carries no conserved terminal phenylalanine or tryptophan, so it likely arises from a read error. The V call is TRBV20-1, the J call TRBJ2-3, with 10 positions matching TRBD2. The length of the CDR3 is 14 residues. Germline V gene data show CDR1 as DFQATT and CDR2 as SNEGSKA (reference sequence). The trim removed 3 bases at V and 4 bases at J, leaving 4 bases unmatched. The CDR3 nucleotides are TGCAGTGCTAGTCTAGCGGGAGTCCCAGATACGCAGTATTCT. Its translation is CSASLAGVPDTQYS.

The V gene is TRBV6-2 or TRBV6-3, the J gene TRBJ2-6, with unresolved D. The V end lost 2 bases, the J end lost 0 bases, and 5 bases lay between the germline ends. The CDR3 sequence is 15 residues long. Germline lookup yields CDR1 MNHEY and CDR2 SVGEGT. CDR3 coding DNA: TGTGCCAGCAGTTACCAGGACTCTGGGGCCAACGTCCTGACTTTC. Its protein is CASSYQDSGANVLTF.

This clonotype has just a few counts. The conserved phenylalanine or tryptophan normally closing the CDR3 is absent here, so this likely arose from a read error. The DNA is omitted, as the CDR3 cannot be located on it reliably, and the CDR3 follows TCRdb's listing. This chain uses TRBV10-1 with TRBJ1-1; the DNA was not compared with TRBD1, the D call given in the table. The CDR3 is 9 residues long, ends included. Germline V CDR1 and CDR2: WNHNN, SYGVQD (reference sequence). The CDR3 loop is CASSESWRQ.

The chain recombines TRBV2 with TRBJ2-2, with 12 bases fitting TRBD2. The CDR3 runs to 15 residues. J gave up 6 bases and V 6 bases, and 5 bases lay outside the gene matches. Germline V gene sequence: CDR1 SNHLY, CDR2 FYNNEI. The CDR3 region is CASRLAGGVAGELFF. CDR3 nucleotides: TGTGCCAGCAGGCTAGCGGGAGGGGTAGCCGGGGAGCTGTTTTTT.

V is TRBV10-1 and J is TRBJ2-3; 8 bases agree with TRBD1. V lost 3 bases to trimming and J lost 4 bases; unmatched junction nucleotides: 9. The CDR3 is 16 amino acids. Germline-derived CDR1 and CDR2 are WNHNN and SYGVQD (reference sequence). Here the CDR3 reads CASSDPGQGASDTQYF. The CDR3, as DNA: TGCGCCAGCAGTGACCCCGGGCAGGGGGCGTCAGATACGCAGTATTTT.

V and J are TRBV25-1 and TRBJ2-1; 10 nucleotides align to TRBD2. The CDR3 is 15 amino acids. The germline V gene has CDR1 MGHDK and CDR2 SYGVNS. Germline trimming cut 10 bases from V and 5 bases from J; bases unmatched to any gene: 11. The CDR3 reads CATSTVSGRHNEQFF. As DNA, the CDR3 is TGTGCCACCAGCACGGTTAGCGGGAGGCACAATGAGCAGTTCTTC. Full variable domain (outside the CDR3, taken from reference TRBV25-1 and TRBJ2-1): EADIYQTPRYLVIGTGKKITLECSQTMGHDKMYWYQQDPGMELHLIHYSYGVNSTEKGDLSSESTVSRIRTEHFPLTLESARPSHTSQYLCATSTVSGRHNEQFFGPGTRLTVL.

This clonotype is medium-sized (0.01 to 0.1%) by share. This chain joins TRBV2 and TRBJ2-7; TRBD2 agrees at 7 bases. V was clipped by 7 bases and J by 6 bases; unmatched bases: 6. Looked up from germline, CDR1 is SNHLY and CDR2 is FYNNEI. This CDR3 has 12 amino acids. Written as DNA, the CDR3 is TGTGCCAGCACCCAAGCGGGGCTCGAGCAGTACTTC. Its translation is CASTQAGLEQYF.

The rearrangement uses TRBV7-6 and TRBJ2-5; TRBD2 aligns across 11 bases. Germline CDR1 and CDR2: SGHVS and FNYEAQ. Trimming took 2 bases from V and 5 from J; bases not matched to a gene: 4. This CDR3 has 15 residues. CDR3 DNA sequence: TGTGCCAGCAGCTTACGACTAGCGGGATCTGAGACCCAGTACTTC. This translates into CASSLRLAGSETQYF.